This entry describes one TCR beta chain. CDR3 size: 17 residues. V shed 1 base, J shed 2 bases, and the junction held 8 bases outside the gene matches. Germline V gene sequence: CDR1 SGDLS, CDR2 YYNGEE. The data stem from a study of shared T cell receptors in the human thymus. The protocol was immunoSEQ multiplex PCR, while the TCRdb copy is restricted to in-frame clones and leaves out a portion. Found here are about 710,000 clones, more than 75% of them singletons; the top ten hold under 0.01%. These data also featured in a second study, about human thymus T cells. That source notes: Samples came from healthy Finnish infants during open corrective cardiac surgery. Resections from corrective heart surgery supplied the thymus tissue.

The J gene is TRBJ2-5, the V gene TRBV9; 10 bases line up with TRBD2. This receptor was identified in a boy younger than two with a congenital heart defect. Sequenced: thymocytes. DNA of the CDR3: TGTGCCAGCAGCGTAAGGCTAGCGGGGGCAGAACAAGAGACCCAGTACTTC. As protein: CASSVRLAGAEQETQYF. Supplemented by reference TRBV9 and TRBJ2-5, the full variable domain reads DSGVTQTPKHLITATGQRVTLRCSPRSGDLSVYWYQQSLDQGLQFLIQYYNGEERAKGNILERFSAQQFPDLHSELNLSSLELGDSALYFCASSVRLAGAEQETQYFGPGTRLLVL.